The rows below give T cell receptor beta chains drawn from one sample of a study of blood T cell repertoires in COVID-19. Data came from immunoSEQ multiplex PCR; TCRdb stores just in-frame clones and leaves some out. The table has some 120,000 clones, about 86% seen once. Specimen: peripheral blood. These receptors were obtained from a woman in her 50s with active or convalescent COVID-19. Each CDR3 is given with its conserved first and last residue. Each record gives: J gene, V gene, clone size, D gene, CDR3 protein, CDR3 DNA. The D gene is left open where the match is weak. Expanded clones get a size class; other rows say once, few or many, or leave the size out.

j_call: TRBJ2-1
v_call: TRBV7-2
clone_size: -
d_call: -
cdr3_aa: CASSLLANNEQFF
cdr3_nt: TGTGCCAGCAGCTTACTAGCGAACAATGAGCAGTTCTTC

j_call: TRBJ1-2
v_call: TRBV13
clone_size: -
d_call: -
cdr3_aa: CASSLKAFRGGYTF
cdr3_nt: TGTGCCAGCAGCCTAAAGGCATTCCGGGGTGGCTACACCTTC

j_call: TRBJ1-4
v_call: TRBV6-6
clone_size: -
d_call: TRBD1
cdr3_aa: CASSPGQGALPATNEKLFF
cdr3_nt: TGTGCCAGCAGTCCCGGACAGGGGGCCCTTCCTGCAACTAATGAAAAACTGTTTTTT

j_call: TRBJ2-2
v_call: TRBV9
clone_size: -
d_call: -
cdr3_aa: CASSVAAEPRGELFF
cdr3_nt: TGTGCCAGCAGCGTAGCTGCAGAACCTAGGGGGGAGCTGTTTTTT

j_call: TRBJ2-1
v_call: TRBV6-5
clone_size: -
d_call: -
cdr3_aa: CASSRWNEQFF
cdr3_nt: TGTGCCAGCAGCCGGTGGAATGAGCAGTTCTTC

j_call: TRBJ2-7
v_call: TRBV7-9
clone_size: -
d_call: -
cdr3_aa: CASSQMTRRNEQYF
cdr3_nt: TGTGCCAGCAGCCAGATGACTAGGAGGAACGAGCAGTACTTC

j_call: TRBJ1-3
v_call: TRBV6-1
clone_size: -
d_call: TRBD1
cdr3_aa: CASSALTGAVAGNTIYF
cdr3_nt: TGTGCCAGCAGTGCCCTTACAGGGGCCGTAGCTGGAAACACCATATATTTT

j_call: TRBJ1-2
v_call: TRBV2
clone_size: -
d_call: -
cdr3_aa: CASSVGRRDASKNYGYTF
cdr3_nt: TGTGCCAGCAGTGTGGGGCGAAGGGATGCGTCGAAGAACTATGGCTACACCTTC

j_call: TRBJ2-2
v_call: TRBV12-3/TRBV12-4
clone_size: -
d_call: -
cdr3_aa: CASSLTPGELFF
cdr3_nt: TGTGCCAGCAGCCTCACACCCGGGGAGCTGTTTTTT

j_call: TRBJ2-1
v_call: TRBV10-3
clone_size: -
d_call: TRBD2
cdr3_aa: CAISEQQALRERRGEQFF
cdr3_nt: TGTGCCATCAGTGAGCAACAAGCTTTGCGGGAGCGTCGGGGTGAGCAGTTCTTC

j_call: TRBJ2-3
v_call: TRBV7-9
clone_size: -
d_call: -
cdr3_aa: CASSSTSLNTDTQYF
cdr3_nt: TGTGCCAGCAGCTCGACTAGTTTAAACACAGATACGCAGTATTTT

j_call: TRBJ2-5
v_call: TRBV10-3
clone_size: few
d_call: -
cdr3_aa: CATLGRGQETQYF
cdr3_nt: TGTGCCACTCTGGGAAGGGGGCAAGAGACCCAGTACTTC

j_call: TRBJ2-3
v_call: TRBV19
clone_size: -
d_call: TRBD2
cdr3_aa: CASSTLGLAGGADTQYF
cdr3_nt: TGTGCCAGTAGTACCTTGGGACTAGCGGGAGGCGCAGATACGCAGTATTTT

j_call: TRBJ1-4
v_call: TRBV19
clone_size: -
d_call: -
cdr3_aa: CASRTGFPNEKLFF
cdr3_nt: TGTGCCAGCCGAACAGGGTTTCCTAATGAAAAACTGTTTTTT

j_call: TRBJ1-4
v_call: TRBV7-2
clone_size: -
d_call: TRBD1
cdr3_aa: CASSQQGAGEKLFF
cdr3_nt: TGTGCCAGCAGCCAACAGGGGGCAGGGGAAAAACTGTTTTTT

j_call: TRBJ1-4
v_call: TRBV7-9
clone_size: -
d_call: TRBD1
cdr3_aa: CASSQTPTGTGFEKLFF
cdr3_nt: TGTGCCAGCAGCCAAACCCCGACCGGGACAGGGTTTGAAAAACTGTTTTTT

j_call: TRBJ1-1
v_call: TRBV6-2/TRBV6-3
clone_size: once
d_call: -
cdr3_aa: CASSYGLAGRDFF
cdr3_nt: TGTGCCAGCAGTTACGGCTTGGCAGGACGGGATTTCTTT

j_call: TRBJ2-7
v_call: TRBV18
clone_size: few
d_call: TRBD2
cdr3_aa: CASSPRGASGKSYEQYF
cdr3_nt: TGTGCCAGCTCACCACGGGGGGCTAGCGGGAAGTCCTACGAGCAGTACTTC

j_call: TRBJ1-1
v_call: TRBV9
clone_size: once
d_call: -
cdr3_aa: CASSVLQDPNAEAFF
cdr3_nt: TGTGCCAGCAGCGTATTACAGGACCCAAACGCTGAAGCTTTCTTT

j_call: TRBJ2-2
v_call: TRBV6-5
clone_size: -
d_call: -
cdr3_aa: CASSRSTGELFF
cdr3_nt: TGTGCCAGCAGCCGGTCGACCGGGGAGCTGTTTTTT

j_call: TRBJ2-1
v_call: TRBV7-2
clone_size: -
d_call: TRBD2
cdr3_aa: CASSPFPSGSLVNEQFF
cdr3_nt: TGTGCCAGCAGCCCCTTCCCCAGCGGGAGTTTAGTTAATGAGCAGTTCTTC

j_call: TRBJ2-1
v_call: TRBV9
clone_size: -
d_call: TRBD1
cdr3_aa: CASSAQTGAYNEQFF
cdr3_nt: TGTGCCAGCAGCGCCCAAACAGGGGCCTACAATGAGCAGTTCTTC

j_call: TRBJ2-7
v_call: TRBV10-3
clone_size: -
d_call: -
cdr3_aa: CAISFGTGSYEQYF
cdr3_nt: TGTGCCATCAGTTTCGGGACTGGCTCCTACGAGCAGTACTTC

j_call: TRBJ2-7
v_call: TRBV10-1
clone_size: -
d_call: TRBD2
cdr3_aa: CASPMGGGYEQYF
cdr3_nt: TGCGCCAGCCCAATGGGGGGAGGGTACGAGCAGTACTTC

j_call: TRBJ2-3
v_call: TRBV11-2
clone_size: few
d_call: -
cdr3_aa: CASSETTGPTQYF
cdr3_nt: TGTGCCAGCAGTGAGACTACTGGACCAACGCAGTATTTT

j_call: TRBJ2-2
v_call: TRBV6-5
clone_size: -
d_call: -
cdr3_aa: CASRLQGNTGELFF
cdr3_nt: TGTGCCAGCAGACTACAGGGGAACACCGGGGAGCTGTTTTTT

j_call: TRBJ2-5
v_call: TRBV27
clone_size: -
d_call: TRBD2
cdr3_aa: CASRPSGRGETQYF
cdr3_nt: TGTGCCAGCAGACCGAGCGGGAGAGGGGAGACCCAGTACTTC

j_call: TRBJ2-1
v_call: TRBV7-3
clone_size: few
d_call: TRBD2
cdr3_aa: CASSVSGLYNEQFF
cdr3_nt: TGTGCCAGCAGCGTTAGCGGGCTCTACAATGAGCAGTTCTTC

j_call: TRBJ1-5
v_call: TRBV10-2
clone_size: -
d_call: -
cdr3_aa: CASSESVGLGQPQHF
cdr3_nt: TGCGCCAGCAGTGAGAGTGTGGGGCTGGGTCAGCCCCAGCATTTT